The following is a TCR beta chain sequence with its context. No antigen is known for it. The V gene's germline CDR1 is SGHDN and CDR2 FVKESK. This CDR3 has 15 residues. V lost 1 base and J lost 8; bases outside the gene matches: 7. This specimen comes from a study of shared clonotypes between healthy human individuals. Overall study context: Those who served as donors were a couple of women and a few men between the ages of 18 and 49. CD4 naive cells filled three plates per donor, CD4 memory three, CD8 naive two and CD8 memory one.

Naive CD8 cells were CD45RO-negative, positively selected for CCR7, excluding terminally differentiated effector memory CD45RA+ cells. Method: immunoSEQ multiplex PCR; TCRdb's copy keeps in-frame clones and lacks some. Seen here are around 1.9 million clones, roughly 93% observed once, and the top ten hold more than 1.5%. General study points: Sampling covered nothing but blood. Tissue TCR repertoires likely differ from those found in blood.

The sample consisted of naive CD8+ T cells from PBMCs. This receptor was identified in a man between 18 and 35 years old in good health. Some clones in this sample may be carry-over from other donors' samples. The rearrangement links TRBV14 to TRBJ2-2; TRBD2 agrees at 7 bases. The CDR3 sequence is CASSQVGGAGGELFF. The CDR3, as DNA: TGTGCCAGCAGCCAAGTTGGCGGAGCGGGAGGGGAGCTGTTTTTT.